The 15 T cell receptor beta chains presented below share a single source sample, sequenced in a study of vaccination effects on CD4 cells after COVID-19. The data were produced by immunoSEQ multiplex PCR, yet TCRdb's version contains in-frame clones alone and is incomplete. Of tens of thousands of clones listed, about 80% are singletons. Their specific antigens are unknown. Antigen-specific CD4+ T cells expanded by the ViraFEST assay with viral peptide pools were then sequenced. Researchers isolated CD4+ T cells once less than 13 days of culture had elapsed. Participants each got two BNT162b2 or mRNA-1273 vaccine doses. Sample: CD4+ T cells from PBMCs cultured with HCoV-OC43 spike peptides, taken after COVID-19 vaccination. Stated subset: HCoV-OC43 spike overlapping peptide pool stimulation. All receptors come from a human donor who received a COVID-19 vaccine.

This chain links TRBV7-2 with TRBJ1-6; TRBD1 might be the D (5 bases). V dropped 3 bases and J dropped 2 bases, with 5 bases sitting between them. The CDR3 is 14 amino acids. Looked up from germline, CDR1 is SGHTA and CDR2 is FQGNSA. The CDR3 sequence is CASSLGAYNSPLHF. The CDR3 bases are TGTGCCAGCAGCTTGGGGGCCTATAATTCACCCCTCCACTTT.

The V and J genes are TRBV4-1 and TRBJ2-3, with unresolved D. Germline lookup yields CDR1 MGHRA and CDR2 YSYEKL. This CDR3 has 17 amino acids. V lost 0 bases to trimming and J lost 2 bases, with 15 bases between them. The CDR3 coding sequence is TGCGCCAGCAGCCAAGAGAAGATAGCTTCCGCCACAGATACGCAGTATTTT. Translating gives CASSQEKIASATDTQYF.

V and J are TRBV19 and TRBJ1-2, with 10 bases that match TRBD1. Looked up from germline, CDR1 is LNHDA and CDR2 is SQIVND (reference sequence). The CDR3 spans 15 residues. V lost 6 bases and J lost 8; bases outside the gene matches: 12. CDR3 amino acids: CASRRDRGDQRGYTF. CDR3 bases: TGTGCCAGTAGGAGGGACAGGGGTGATCAAAGAGGCTACACCTTC. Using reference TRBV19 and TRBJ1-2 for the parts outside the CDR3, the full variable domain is DGGITQSPKYLFRKEGQNVTLSCEQNLNHDAMYWYRQDPGQGLRLIYYSQIVNDFQKGDIAEGYSVSREKKESFPLTVTSAQKNPTAFYLCASRRDRGDQRGYTFGSGTRLTVV.

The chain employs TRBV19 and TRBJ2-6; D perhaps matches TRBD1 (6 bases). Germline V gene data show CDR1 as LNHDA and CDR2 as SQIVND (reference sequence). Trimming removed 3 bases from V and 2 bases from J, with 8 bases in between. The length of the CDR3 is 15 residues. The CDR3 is CASSISGAGANVLTF. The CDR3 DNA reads TGTGCCAGTAGTATTTCAGGGGCTGGGGCCAACGTCCTGACTTTC.

The CDR3 coding sequence is TGTGCCAGCAGTTACAGCCCCGACTACCAAGAGACCCAGTACTTC. It yields the protein CASSYSPDYQETQYF. The J gene is TRBJ2-5, the V gene TRBV6-2 or TRBV6-3; D is unresolved. The germline V and J ends were trimmed by 2 bases and 0 bases, with 10 bases remaining between them. CDR1 and CDR2 from the germline V gene are MNHEY and SVGEGT. The CDR3 covers 15 residues.

In DNA form, the CDR3 reads TGTGCCAGCAGTGTGGGGGATATGAACACTGAAGCTTTCTTT. This sequence encodes CASSVGDMNTEAFF. The V call is TRBV2, the J call TRBJ1-1; TRBD1 is a possible D gene (5 bases). This CDR3 has 14 residues. Trimming cost V 4 bases and J 0 bases, with 9 bases left between them. CDR1 is SNHLY and CDR2 is FYNNEI in the germline V gene.

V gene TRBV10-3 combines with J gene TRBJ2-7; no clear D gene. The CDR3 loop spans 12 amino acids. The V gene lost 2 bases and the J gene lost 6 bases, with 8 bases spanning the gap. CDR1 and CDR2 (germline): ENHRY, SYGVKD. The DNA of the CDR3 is TGTGCCATCAGTGAGGAGGTTGGCGAGCAGTACGTC. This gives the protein CAISEEVGEQYV.

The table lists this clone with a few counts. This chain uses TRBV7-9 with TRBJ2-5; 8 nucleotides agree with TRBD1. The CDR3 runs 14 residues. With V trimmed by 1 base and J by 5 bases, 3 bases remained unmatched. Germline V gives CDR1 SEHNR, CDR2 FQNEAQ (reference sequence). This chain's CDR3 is CASSLGTGSETQYF. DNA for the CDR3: TGTGCCAGCAGCTTAGGGACAGGGTCGGAGACCCAGTACTTC.

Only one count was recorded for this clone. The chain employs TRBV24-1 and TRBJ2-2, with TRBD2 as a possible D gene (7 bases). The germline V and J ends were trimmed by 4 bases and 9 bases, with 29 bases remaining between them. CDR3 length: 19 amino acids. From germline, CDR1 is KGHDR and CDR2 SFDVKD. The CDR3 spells CATSDPIGGGASAGWELFF. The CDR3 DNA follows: TGTGCCACCAGTGACCCCATTGGGGGGGGCGCTTCCGCCGGCTGGGAGCTGTTTTTT.

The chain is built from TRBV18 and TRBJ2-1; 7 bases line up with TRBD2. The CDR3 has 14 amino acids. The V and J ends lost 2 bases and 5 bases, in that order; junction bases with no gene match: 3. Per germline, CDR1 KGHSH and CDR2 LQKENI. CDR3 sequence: CASSPFRGDNEQFF. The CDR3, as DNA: TGTGCCAGCTCACCATTTCGGGGGGACAATGAGCAGTTCTTC.

Here the CDR3 DNA reads TGCGCCAGCAGCTTGGCCCGGGGATATGGCTACACCTTC. This translates into CASSLARGYGYTF. The chain has TRBV5-1 and TRBJ1-2; no clear D gene. Germline V gives CDR1 SGHRS, CDR2 YFSETQ. The CDR3 runs 13 residues. The germline V and J ends were trimmed by 0 bases and 5 bases, with 8 bases remaining between them. Looking up the rest from reference TRBV5-1 and TRBJ1-2 gives the full variable domain: KAGVTQTPRYLIKTRGQQVTLSCSPISGHRSVSWYQQTPGQGLQFLFEYFSETQRNKGNFPGRFSGRQFSNSRSEMNVSTLELGDSALYLCASSLARGYGYTFGSGTRLTVV.

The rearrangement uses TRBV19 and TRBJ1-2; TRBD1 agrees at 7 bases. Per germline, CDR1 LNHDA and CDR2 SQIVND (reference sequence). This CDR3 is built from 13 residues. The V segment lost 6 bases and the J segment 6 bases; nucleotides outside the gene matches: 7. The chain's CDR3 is CASRQTGVHGYTF. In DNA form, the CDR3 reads TGTGCCAGTAGACAAACAGGGGTTCATGGCTACACCTTC. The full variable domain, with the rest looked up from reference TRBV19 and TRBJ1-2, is DGGITQSPKYLFRKEGQNVTLSCEQNLNHDAMYWYRQDPGQGLRLIYYSQIVNDFQKGDIAEGYSVSREKKESFPLTVTSAQKNPTAFYLCASRQTGVHGYTFGSGTRLTVV.

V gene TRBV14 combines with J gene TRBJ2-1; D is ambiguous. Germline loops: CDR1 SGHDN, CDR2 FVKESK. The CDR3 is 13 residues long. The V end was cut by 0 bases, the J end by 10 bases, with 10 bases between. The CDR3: CASSQDGVSEQFF. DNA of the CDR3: TGTGCCAGCAGCCAAGATGGGGTAAGCGAGCAGTTCTTC.

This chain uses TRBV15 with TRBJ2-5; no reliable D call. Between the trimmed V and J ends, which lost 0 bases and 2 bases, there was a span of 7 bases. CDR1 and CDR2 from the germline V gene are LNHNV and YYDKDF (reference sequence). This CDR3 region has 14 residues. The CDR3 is CATSRDLGQETQYF. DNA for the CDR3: TGTGCCACCAGCAGAGATTTAGGGCAAGAGACCCAGTACTTC. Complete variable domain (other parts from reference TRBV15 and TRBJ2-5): DAMVIQNPRYQVTQFGKPVTLSCSQTLNHNVMYWYQQKSSQAPKLLFHYYDKDFNNEADTPDNFQSRRPNTSFCFLDIRSPGLGDTAMYLCATSRDLGQETQYFGPGTRLLVL.

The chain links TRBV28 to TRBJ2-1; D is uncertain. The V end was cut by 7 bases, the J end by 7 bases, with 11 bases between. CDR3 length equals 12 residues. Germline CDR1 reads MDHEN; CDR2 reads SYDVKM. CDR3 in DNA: TGTGCCAGCAAGGTGGGTACAAATGAGCAGTTCTTC. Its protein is CASKVGTNEQFF.